Listed below are T cell receptor beta chains from one sample, sequenced in a study of blood T cell repertoires in COVID-19. The protocol was immunoSEQ multiplex PCR, while the TCRdb copy is restricted to in-frame clones and leaves out a portion. The sample lists just under 50,000 clones; over 85% were seen once. Source material: peripheral blood. These receptors came from a human donor in a cohort sampled during active COVID-19. The CDR3 runs from the conserved cysteine through the conserved F or W. Fields, in order: clone size, D gene, J gene, V gene, CDR3 DNA, CDR3 protein. The D gene is left open where the match is weak. Where a row states a size, it is once, few, many or the class of an expanded clone; other rows omit it.

>few|-|TRBJ1-2|TRBV10-3
TGTGCCACCCTTTCCCGGGGTGACTATGGCTACACCTTC
CATLSRGDYGYTF
>-|-|TRBJ2-3|TRBV5-1
TGCGCCAGCAGTACCGGGAGCACAGATACGCAGTATTTT
CASSTGSTDTQYF
>-|TRBD1|TRBJ1-2|TRBV9
TGTGCCAGCAGCGTAAGAGGGGACAGGGGGCGGTATGGCTACACCTTC
CASSVRGDRGRYGYTF
>-|-|TRBJ1-5|TRBV6-1
TGTGCCAGCAGTGAAGTTATGACAGGCGGTAATCAGCCCCAGCATTTT
CASSEVMTGGNQPQHF
>-|-|TRBJ1-5|TRBV12-1
TGTGCCAGCAGCTTTGAGGGGTGTGGAGAACAGCCCCAGCATTTT
CASSFEGCGEQPQHF
>-|-|TRBJ1-6|TRBV27
TGTGCCAGCACCCAGGGGAATTCACCCCTCCACTTT
CASTQGNSPLHF
>-|TRBD2|TRBJ2-1|TRBV2
TGTGCCAGCAGTGTGGTAGCGGGAGGGGGTGAGCAGTTCTTC
CASSVVAGGGEQFF
>-|TRBD2|TRBJ2-7|TRBV11-1
TGTGCCAGCAGCTTATCCAGCGGGGCCTACGAGCAGTACTTC
CASSLSSGAYEQYF
>-|-|TRBJ2-5|TRBV5-1
TGCGCCAGCAGGCCGGCAGGCCAAGAGACCCAGTACTTC
CASRPAGQETQYF
>-|TRBD2|TRBJ2-1|TRBV5-6
TGTGCCAGCAGCTTGAAAAGCGGGAGGGCCTGGAATGAGCAGTTCTTC
CASSLKSGRAWNEQFF
>-|-|TRBJ1-5|TRBV9
TGTGCCAGCAGCTCAACAGGGAGCAATCAGCCCCAGCATTTT
CASSSTGSNQPQHF
>-|-|TRBJ1-4|TRBV18
TGTGCCAGCTCAGGGGGCCAGAATGAAAAACTGTTTTTT
CASSGGQNEKLFF
>few|TRBD1|TRBJ1-1|TRBV5-6
TGTGCCAGCAGCTTGGGACAGGGGGCGTTGAACACTGAAGCTTTCTTT
CASSLGQGALNTEAFF
>-|TRBD1|TRBJ1-2|TRBV5-1
TGCGCCAGCAGACCCGGGACAGGGAAAGGGGGCTACACCTTC
CASRPGTGKGGYTF
>-|TRBD1|TRBJ2-4|TRBV12-5
TGTGCTAGTGGTTCCTGGAGTGGGACAGGGGGCAAGGACATTCAGTACTTC
CASGSWSGTGGKDIQYF
>-|-|TRBJ2-7|TRBV28
TGTGCCAGCTCGGCAGGGAGGTACGAGCAGTACTTC
CASSAGRYEQYF
>once|-|TRBJ1-1|TRBV11-1
TGTGCCAGCAGCAAACACGTGAACACTGAAGCTTTCTTT
CASSKHVNTEAFF
>-|-|TRBJ1-5|TRBV21-1
TGTGCCACCTCACGCAGTTATCAGCCCCAGCATTTT
CATSRSYQPQHF
>-|TRBD2|TRBJ2-1|TRBV6-5
TGTGCCAGCAGTTACTCGACTAGCGGGAGGAATGAGCAGTTCTTC
CASSYSTSGRNEQFF
>few|-|TRBJ1-2|TRBV13
TGTGCCAGCAGCTCAAGGACAGACCAGAGCACCTTC
CASSSRTDQSTF
>-|TRBD1|TRBJ2-7|TRBV10-2
TGCGCCAGCACGGGACAGGGGGCCTACGAGCAGTACTTC
CASTGQGAYEQYF
>-|TRBD2|TRBJ2-1|TRBV5-1
TGCGCCAGCAGCCTTTCGCCGGGACTAGCGGGGGATGAGCAGTTCTTC
CASSLSPGLAGDEQFF
>-|-|TRBJ2-3|TRBV5-1
TGCGCCAGCAGCACCGGACAGCTAGATACGCAGTATTTT
CASSTGQLDTQYF
>few|TRBD1|TRBJ2-7|TRBV7-9
TGTGCCAGCAGCTTGGTGACAGGGAGCGAGCAGTACTTC
CASSLVTGSEQYF
>once|-|TRBJ1-5|TRBV2
TGTGCCAGCAGTTCCAAACAGGGCTATAGCAATCAGCCCCAGCATTTT
CASSSKQGYSNQPQHF
>-|-|TRBJ2-5|TRBV30
TGTGCCTGGAGTGCCCGGGGACTCCGGGAGACCCAGTACTTC
CAWSARGLRETQYF
>-|-|TRBJ1-1|TRBV7-9
TGTGCCAGCAGCTTATTTGGGGGCCGAACTGAAGCTTTCTTT
CASSLFGGRTEAFF